The 10 T cell receptor beta chains below all came from one sample that was sequenced in a study of vaccination effects on CD4 cells after COVID-19. Viral peptide pool expansion of antigen-specific CD4+ T cells preceded sequencing in the ViraFEST assay. Subsequent to approximately 11 days of culture, CD4+ T cells were isolated. Which antigens these TCRs recognize remains unknown. The assay was immunoSEQ multiplex PCR, and TCRdb's table has in-frame clones only and misses some. The table includes 55,000 to 70,000 clones, 81% detected once. The sequencing used CD4+ T cells from PBMCs cultured with HCoV-229E spike peptides, collected before COVID-19 vaccination. These receptors were obtained from a human donor who received a COVID-19 vaccine.

V usage is TRBV10-3 and J usage is TRBJ1-1, with 10 bases lining up with TRBD1. Losses at the gene ends were 11 bases for V and 10 bases for J; bases not matched to a gene: 13. Germline V gives CDR1 ENHRY, CDR2 SYGVKD. This CDR3 has 13 residues. CDR3 DNA sequence: TGTGCCGTGGGACAGGGGCTTTATCCGACAGCTTTCTTT. This translates into CAVGQGLYPTAFF.

This clone has just a few counts. The rearrangement joins TRBV5-8 to TRBJ1-1; D not certain. There are 12 residues in the CDR3. The ends were cut back, 3 bases at V and 5 bases at J, with 8 bases in the middle. Germline values: CDR1 SGHTS, CDR2 YDEGEE. Here the CDR3 DNA reads TGTGCCAGCAGCTGGGAGGTTACTGAAGCTTTCTTT. Residues: CASSWEVTEAFF.

This rearrangement joins TRBV9 to TRBJ2-2; D uncertain. The germline V gene encodes CDR1 SGDLS and CDR2 YYNGEE. Trimming pared 2 bases from V and 4 bases from J, leaving 6 bases between. This CDR3 region has 13 residues. The CDR3 DNA is TGTGCCAGCAGCGTTGACTTCACCGGGGAGCTGTTTTTT. This sequence encodes CASSVDFTGELFF.

J is TRBJ2-1 and V is TRBV3-1 (or the pseudogene TRBV3-2), with 11 nucleotides matching TRBD1. J lost 3 bases, V lost 5 bases, and 3 bases had no gene match. The CDR3 is 15 residues long. The V gene's germline CDR1 is LGHDT and CDR2 YNNKEL (reference sequence). This CDR3 reads CASSYGTGGYNEQFF. The CDR3 nucleotides read TGTGCCAGCAGCTACGGGACAGGGGGCTACAATGAGCAGTTCTTC.

The chain uses TRBV6-4 and TRBJ1-1, with D possibly being TRBD1 (5 bases). Trimming stripped 1 base from V and 10 bases from J, with 13 bases between. The CDR3 contains 13 residues. In germline, CDR1 is MRHNA, CDR2 SNTAGT. This chain's CDR3 is CASSDWDGGTAFF. The CDR3 region has the DNA TGTGCCAGCAGTGACTGGGATGGGGGGACAGCTTTCTTT.

The CDR3 DNA is TGTGCCAGCAGCGTAGAGGGTGGAACTTATAATTCACCCCTCCACTTT. Translating it yields CASSVEGGTYNSPLHF. This chain uses TRBV9 with TRBJ1-6; D remains ambiguous. The CDR3 length is 16 residues. Germline V gene sequence: CDR1 SGDLS, CDR2 YYNGEE. The germline V and J ends were trimmed by 0 bases and 4 bases, with 11 bases remaining between them. Full variable domain (outside the CDR3, taken from reference TRBV9 and TRBJ1-6): DSGVTQTPKHLITATGQRVTLRCSPRSGDLSVYWYQQSLDQGLQFLIQYYNGEERAKGNILERFSAQQFPDLHSELNLSSLELGDSALYFCASSVEGGTYNSPLHFGNGTRLTVT.

This chain joins TRBV27 and TRBJ1-1; 8 bases line up with TRBD1. There are 13 residues in the CDR3. From germline, CDR1 is MNHEY and CDR2 SMNVEV (reference sequence). Losses at the gene ends were 3 bases for V and 4 bases for J; bases not matched to a gene: 1. CDR3 DNA sequence: TGTGCCAGCAGTTTCGGGACAGGCACTGAAGCTTTCTTT. It is translated as CASSFGTGTEAFF.

The gene calls are TRBV7-3 and TRBJ1-4; weak D call: TRBD1 (6 bases). The CDR3 is 14 residues long. V lost 2 bases to trimming and J lost 6 bases, with 10 bases between them. CDR1 and CDR2 (germline): SGHTA, FQGTGA. The CDR3 nucleotides are TGTGCCAGCAGCTTAGTCCCAGGGGATGAAAAACTGTTTTTT. As protein: CASSLVPGDEKLFF.

The sample holds a few counts of this clone. V gene TRBV4-1 combines with J gene TRBJ1-3; D not certain. CDR3 length: 13 amino acids. V was cut by 2 bases and J by 6 bases, with 8 bases left in between. Per the germline V gene, CDR1 is MGHRA and CDR2 is YSYEKL. The CDR3 reads CASSQPLINTIYF. The CDR3 DNA is TGCGCCAGCAGCCAACCACTGATAAACACCATATATTTT.

This chain connects TRBV7-2 to TRBJ1-3; possible D gene TRBD1, 6 bases. CDR1 is SGHTA and CDR2 is FQGNSA in the germline V gene. V was pared by 1 base and J by 4 bases, with 14 bases between. CDR3 length: 16 residues. The CDR3 nucleotides read TGTGCCAGCAGCTTAGTGACACAGGGTTCCGGAAACACCATATATTTT. It is translated as CASSLVTQGSGNTIYF.